One sample yielded the 29 T cell receptor beta chains listed below, sequenced in a study of T cell responses to AZD1222 COVID-19 vaccine. The assay was immunoSEQ multiplex PCR, and TCRdb's table has in-frame clones only and misses some. The sample includes tens of thousands of clones, 85% of them seen just once. The source material was peripheral blood, sampled on day 0 of AZD1222 vaccination. Source of these receptors: an adult in good health.

The genes are TRBV7-2 and TRBJ2-3; D remains ambiguous. The V and J ends lost 2 bases and 9 bases respectively, with 15 bases between them. Germline V gene data show CDR1 as SGHTA and CDR2 as FQGNSA. This CDR3 is built from 14 residues. CDR3 protein: CASSLQATSSTQYF. CDR3 bases: TGTGCCAGCAGCTTACAGGCAACTTCATCCACGCAGTATTTT. The full variable domain, with the rest looked up from reference TRBV7-2 and TRBJ2-3, is GAGVSQSPSNKVTEKGKDVELRCDPISGHTALYWYRQSLGQGLEFLIYFQGNSAPDKSGLPSDRFSAERTGGSVSTLTIQRTQQEDSAVYLCASSLQATSSTQYFGPGTRLTVL.

The J gene is TRBJ2-2, the V gene TRBV5-1; D call uncertain. V was trimmed by 5 bases and J by 5 bases, leaving 13 bases between them. The CDR3 extends over 14 amino acids. The germline gives CDR1 SGHRS, CDR2 YFSETQ. In DNA form, the CDR3 reads TGCGCCAGCAGAATTATGTCGAGGACCGGGGAGCTGTTTTTT. As protein: CASRIMSRTGELFF.

V gene TRBV30 combines with J gene TRBJ1-5; weak D call: TRBD1 (6 bases). The CDR3 runs 12 residues. The V and J ends lost 2 bases and 11 bases respectively, with 13 bases between them. Germline values: CDR1 GTSNPN, CDR2 SVGIG (reference sequence). The chain's CDR3 is CAWSKSTGSQHF. The CDR3 DNA is TGTGCCTGGAGTAAATCGACAGGATCCCAGCATTTT. Full variable domain (rest looked up from reference TRBV30 and TRBJ1-5): SQTIHQWPATLVQPVGSPLSLECTVEGTSNPNLYWYRQAAGRGLQLLFYSVGIGQISSEVPQNLSASRPQDRQFILSSKKLLLSDSGFYLCAWSKSTGSQHFGDGTRLSIL.

The chain is built from TRBV4-1 and TRBJ1-1, with 7 nucleotides matching TRBD1. V dropped 2 bases and J dropped 4; count of bases not matched to a gene: 4. Germline V gene sequence: CDR1 MGHRA, CDR2 YSYEKL. CDR3 size: 14 residues. The CDR3 DNA sequence: TGCGCCAGCAGCCAAAATCAGGGGGGCACTGAAGCTTTCTTT. Translated: CASSQNQGGTEAFF.

This rearrangement joins TRBV6-5 to TRBJ2-1; no reliable D call. Germline-derived CDR1 and CDR2 are MNHEY and SVGAGI. Trimming pared 8 bases from V and 3 bases from J, leaving 11 bases between. The CDR3 length is 13 residues. The CDR3 sequence: CASLSPGYNEQFF. The CDR3 DNA reads TGTGCCAGCTTGTCCCCCGGCTACAATGAGCAGTTCTTC.

The chain is built from TRBV28 and TRBJ1-5, with a possible D match to TRBD1 (6 bases). CDR3 length: 15 amino acids. Germline assignment: CDR1 MDHEN and CDR2 SYDVKM. Trimming removed 8 bases from V and 5 bases from J, with 19 bases in between. The CDR3 is CASAGAGGGDQPQHF. Here the CDR3 DNA reads TGTGCCAGCGCGGGGGCGGGAGGGGGTGATCAGCCCCAGCATTTT.

Here the CDR3 DNA reads TGTGCCAGCAGTTTTAGAGGGACAGGGGACTCACCCCTCCACTTT. This gives the protein CASSFRGTGDSPLHF. This sequence joins TRBV7-9 and TRBJ1-6; 10 nucleotides line up with TRBD1. The CDR3 sequence is 15 residues long. Trimming cost V 6 bases and J 10 bases; bases outside gene matches: 9. CDR1 and CDR2 (germline): SEHNR, FQNEAQ (reference sequence).

The genes are TRBV2 and TRBJ1-1; no reliable D call. The V and J ends lost 0 bases and 0 bases respectively, with 8 bases between them. CDR1 and CDR2 (germline): SNHLY, FYNNEI. This CDR3 is 15 amino acids long. CDR3 nucleotides: TGTGCCAGCAGTGAAGCTCGGAGGATGAACACTGAAGCTTTCTTT. As protein: CASSEARRMNTEAFF.

The rearrangement uses TRBV19 and TRBJ1-5; D may be TRBD1 (6 bases). Trimming left V 6 bases short and J 4 bases short, with 19 bases between. CDR1 LNHDA and CDR2 SQIVND come from the germline V gene (reference sequence). This CDR3 comprises 16 residues. CDR3 bases: TGTGCCAGTAGCACTATGTATCGGACAGAGAATCAGCCCCAGCATTTT. Protein: CASSTMYRTENQPQHF.

The rearrangement links TRBV5-1 to TRBJ1-2, with D unresolved. This CDR3 region has 13 residues. The V gene's germline CDR1 is SGHRS and CDR2 YFSETQ. V was shortened by 0 bases and J by 4 bases, with 7 bases between the two germline ends. The DNA for the CDR3 is TGCGCCAGCAGCTTGGGACAAAGCTATGGCTACACCTTC. Residues: CASSLGQSYGYTF.

The V and J genes are TRBV29-1 and TRBJ2-1; no reliable D call. This CDR3 spans 14 amino acids. Trimming pared 8 bases from V and 1 base from J, leaving 15 bases between. Germline V gene data show CDR1 as SQVTM and CDR2 as ANQGSEA. The DNA for the CDR3 is TGCAGCTTACGCCAGTTCGGGTCCTACAATGAGCAGTTCTTC. Translating it yields CSLRQFGSYNEQFF.

CDR3 loop: CASGQLQANYGYTF. The CDR3 DNA reads as TGTGCCAGTGGACAGCTACAAGCTAACTATGGCTACACCTTC. V usage is TRBV6-5 and J usage is TRBJ1-2; D is possibly TRBD1 (6 bases). This CDR3 is built from 14 residues. Looked up from germline, CDR1 is MNHEY and CDR2 is SVGAGI. V shed 9 bases and J shed 0 bases, with 14 bases lying between them.

This chain joins TRBV15 and TRBJ1-3; D gene ambiguous. Germline assignment: CDR1 LNHNV and CDR2 YYDKDF (reference sequence). The V end was cut by 8 bases, the J end by 0 bases, with 23 bases between. The CDR3 loop spans 18 amino acids. The DNA of the CDR3 is TGTGCCACCGGGCCGGGCGCCTCGGCAGGTTTCTCTGGAAACACCATATATTTT. As protein: CATGPGASAGFSGNTIYF.

The chain links TRBV18 to TRBJ1-5; TRBD1 aligns across 10 bases. V lost 3 bases, J lost 0 bases, and 2 bases stayed unmatched. The CDR3 spans 16 residues. The germline V gene encodes CDR1 KGHSH and CDR2 LQKENI. CDR3 coding DNA: TGTGCCAGCTCACCCGGGACAGGGGTTAGCAATCAGCCCCAGCATTTT. As protein: CASSPGTGVSNQPQHF. Based on the CDR3 plus reference TRBV18 and TRBJ1-5, the full variable domain is NAGVMQNPRHLVRRRGQEARLRCSPMKGHSHVYWYRQLPEEGLKFMVYLQKENIIDESGMPKERFSAEFPKEGPSILRIQQVVRGDSAAYFCASSPGTGVSNQPQHFGDGTRLSIL.

The J gene is TRBJ2-3, the V gene TRBV27, with D possibly TRBD1 on 6 matching bases. The CDR3 runs to 13 residues. Looked up from germline, CDR1 is MNHEY and CDR2 is SMNVEV (reference sequence). V lost 2 bases to trimming and J lost 5 bases, with 8 bases between them. CDR3 sequence reads: CASSLQQGDTQYF. CDR3 coding DNA: TGTGCCAGCAGTTTACAACAGGGAGATACGCAGTATTTT.

The chain couples TRBV11-3 to TRBJ2-1, with TRBD2 matching 13 bases. CDR3 length: 16 amino acids. J gave up 5 bases and V 3 bases, and 4 bases lay outside the gene matches. Germline V CDR1 and CDR2: SGHNT, YENEEA. The DNA for the CDR3 is TGTGCCAGCAGCTTGATACTAGCGGGGGGGCACAATGAGCAGTTCTTC. Protein sequence: CASSLILAGGHNEQFF.

The table lists this clone with a count of one. The genes are TRBV5-6 and TRBJ1-2; a possible D gene is TRBD1 (6 bases). Trimming pared 4 bases from V and 8 bases from J, leaving 18 bases between. The germline gives CDR1 SGHDT, CDR2 YYEEEE. The CDR3 loop spans 14 amino acids. CDR3 sequence: CASSPWGGLPGYTF. The DNA for the CDR3 is TGTGCCAGCAGCCCCTGGGGGGGCCTCCCAGGCTACACCTTC. Full variable domain (rest looked up from reference TRBV5-6 and TRBJ1-2): DAGVTQSPTHLIKTRGQQVTLRCSPKSGHDTVSWYQQALGQGPQFIFQYYEEEERQRGNFPDRFSGHQFPNYSSELNVNALLLGDSALYLCASSPWGGLPGYTFGSGTRLTVV.

On this clone itself: The sample carries other DNA sequences with the same CDR3. This rearrangement joins TRBV5-6 to TRBJ2-7; D is unresolved. Per germline, CDR1 SGHDT and CDR2 YYEEEE. Trimming pared 2 bases from V and 2 bases from J, leaving 5 bases between. The CDR3 sequence is 12 residues long. The CDR3 DNA reads as TGTGCCAGCAGCTTCCTAGCCTACGAGCAGTACTTC. The encoded protein is CASSFLAYEQYF. The full variable domain, completed using reference TRBV5-6 and TRBJ2-7, is DAGVTQSPTHLIKTRGQQVTLRCSPKSGHDTVSWYQQALGQGPQFIFQYYEEEERQRGNFPDRFSGHQFPNYSSELNVNALLLGDSALYLCASSFLAYEQYFGPGTRLTVT.

In its sample, this clone was seen a few times. The V gene is TRBV6-5, the J gene TRBJ2-5, with D maybe TRBD1 (5 bases). In germline, CDR1 is MNHEY, CDR2 SVGAGI. Deletions cut 2 bases from V and 2 bases from J, with 12 bases between. This CDR3 has 15 residues. CDR3 sequence reads: CASSYVQGRQETQYF. CDR3 sequence (DNA): TGTGCCAGCAGTTACGTCCAGGGCCGACAAGAGACCCAGTACTTC.

CDR3 in amino acids: CASSLATGTPTDTQYF. DNA of the CDR3: TGTGCCAGCAGCTTAGCTACCGGGACTCCCACAGATACGCAGTATTTT. V and J are TRBV7-3 and TRBJ2-3; possibly TRBD2 for D (6 bases). Germline V gene data show CDR1 as SGHTA and CDR2 as FQGTGA. CDR3 length equals 16 residues. The germline V and J ends were trimmed by 2 bases and 2 bases, with 14 bases remaining between them.

This clone qualifies as medium-sized (0.01 to 0.1%). J is TRBJ2-7 and V is TRBV11-2; 9 nucleotides line up with TRBD1. Trimming removed 3 bases from V and 6 bases from J; junction bases left unmatched: 3. The CDR3 has 13 residues. Germline values: CDR1 SGHAT, CDR2 FQNNGV. CDR3 DNA: TGTGCCAGCAGCTTCGGACAGGGGCGCGAGCAGTACTTC. Its translation is CASSFGQGREQYF.

This rearrangement joins TRBV3-1 (or the pseudogene TRBV3-2) to TRBJ1-4; TRBD1 might be the D (6 bases). The ends were cut back, 0 bases at V and 6 bases at J, with 20 bases in the middle. Germline V gene lookup returns CDR1 LGHDT and CDR2 YNNKEL (reference sequence). The CDR3 loop spans 18 amino acids. The CDR3 DNA sequence: TGTGCCAGCAGCCAAGATCGTAGGGTTGACAGGTCGGATGAAAAACTGTTTTTT. Amino acid sequence: CASSQDRRVDRSDEKLFF.

The rearrangement joins TRBV9 to TRBJ2-3; unclear D gene. Per germline, CDR1 SGDLS and CDR2 YYNGEE. The CDR3 sequence is 12 residues long. V was cut by 4 bases and J by 7 bases, with 10 bases left in between. The CDR3 nucleotides are TGTGCCAGCAGCAACGTCAAAAATACGCAGTATTTT. Translation gives CASSNVKNTQYF.

V and J are TRBV6-5 and TRBJ1-2; no clear D. The CDR3 has 14 amino acids. Trimming cost V 2 bases and J 2 bases, with 9 bases left between them. From germline, CDR1 is MNHEY and CDR2 SVGAGI. The CDR3 spells CASSYAGENYGYTF. In DNA form, the CDR3 reads TGTGCCAGCAGTTACGCCGGGGAGAACTATGGCTACACCTTC.

The chain combines TRBV5-4 with TRBJ1-4; D gene unclear. V shed 2 bases and J shed 2 bases, with 7 bases lying between them. Germline V gives CDR1 SGHNT, CDR2 YYREEE (reference sequence). The CDR3 consists of 14 residues. CDR3 region: CASSLGGTNEKLFF. The DNA for the CDR3 is TGTGCCAGCAGCTTAGGCGGGACTAATGAAAAACTGTTTTTT.

The V call is TRBV12-5, the J call TRBJ2-6; D uncertain. Germline loops: CDR1 LGHNT, CDR2 FRNRAP. V was cut by 3 bases and J by 4 bases, with 7 bases left in between. There are 14 residues in the CDR3. The CDR3 coding sequence is TGTGCTAGTGGTTTCCTACCGGGGGCCAACGTCCTGACTTTC. Its translation is CASGFLPGANVLTF.

This rearrangement joins TRBV2 to TRBJ1-1; no definite D call. V shed 0 bases and J shed 5 bases, with 13 bases lying between them. The germline gives CDR1 SNHLY, CDR2 FYNNEI. The CDR3 consists of 15 residues. The CDR3 loop is CASSEALQRGTEAFF. Here the CDR3 DNA reads TGTGCCAGCAGTGAAGCGCTTCAGAGAGGAACTGAAGCTTTCTTT.

The chain links TRBV7-3 to TRBJ1-1; tentatively, D is TRBD1 (6 bases). There are 13 residues in the CDR3. V was clipped by 5 bases and J by 1 base, with 8 bases between them. Germline CDR1 and CDR2: SGHTA and FQGTGA. CDR3 DNA sequence: TGTGCCAGCAGCCGGGGACAGAACACTGAAGCTTTCTTT. This sequence encodes CASSRGQNTEAFF.

The V call is TRBV5-1, the J call TRBJ2-7; D unclear. The germline CDR1 and CDR2 sequences are SGHRS and YFSETQ. CDR3 length equals 15 residues. V lost 0 bases and J lost 0, with 10 bases in between. CDR3 DNA: TGCGCCAGCAGCTTGGGAACAGTAAGCTCCTACGAGCAGTACTTC. This gives the protein CASSLGTVSSYEQYF. The full variable domain, in which reference TRBV5-1 and TRBJ2-7 provide the parts outside the CDR3, is KAGVTQTPRYLIKTRGQQVTLSCSPISGHRSVSWYQQTPGQGLQFLFEYFSETQRNKGNFPGRFSGRQFSNSRSEMNVSTLELGDSALYLCASSLGTVSSYEQYFGPGTRLTVT.